Shown below are 18 T cell receptor beta chains from a single sample sequenced in a study of chemoradiotherapy in HPV16-positive cancers. Generated by immunoSEQ multiplex PCR, the TCRdb table keeps only in-frame clones and is missing some. Here the sample spans about 4,700 clones, 65% to 85% being singletons. The source was tumor tissue, collected from a patient who underwent chemoradiotherapy. The receptors were sampled from a human donor with HPV-associated anogenital cancer.

The rearrangement links TRBV6-1 to TRBJ1-5; D is undetermined. Germline CDR1 is MNHNS and CDR2 is SASEGT. The length of the CDR3 is 15 residues. The germline V and J ends were trimmed by 2 bases and 4 bases, with 12 bases remaining between them. The CDR3 nucleotides are TGTGCCAGCAGTGAACGAGGTGGAGTTAATCAGCCCCAGCATTTT. Translating it yields CASSERGGVNQPQHF.

The chain employs TRBV25-1 and TRBJ2-5; 11 nucleotides line up with TRBD2. The J call is uncertain, as TRBJ2-7 better fits the DNA end. This CDR3 comprises 18 residues. The germline V gene has CDR1 MGHDK and CDR2 SYGVNS. DNA of the CDR3: TGTGCCAGCAGTGAAGGCCCTAGCGGGAGGATTAGCTCCTACGAGCAGTACTTC. Residues: CASSEGPSGRISSYEQYF.

In DNA, the CDR3 is TGTGCCAGCAGCATGATGGGACAGGGCGCTCAGCCCCAGCATTTT. This codes for CASSMMGQGAQPQHF. This chain uses TRBV6-1 with TRBJ1-5; 9 bases line up with TRBD1. The V segment lost 6 bases and the J segment 6 bases; nucleotides outside the gene matches: 9. The CDR3 is made up of 15 amino acids. CDR1 and CDR2 from the germline V gene are MNHNS and SASEGT.

The chain joins TRBV7-2 to TRBJ2-3, with D possibly being TRBD2 (6 bases). Germline V lookup: CDR1 SGHTA, CDR2 FQGNSA. The CDR3 is 15 residues long. Trimming cost V 3 bases and J 0 bases, with 10 bases left between them. This CDR3 is CASSFSGPSTDTQYF. Written as DNA, the CDR3 is TGTGCCAGCAGCTTTAGCGGCCCCAGCACAGATACGCAGTATTTT.

The chain couples TRBV14 to TRBJ2-7, with a tentative D call TRBD1 (6 bases). The CDR3 extends over 16 amino acids. CDR1 is SGHDN, CDR2 FVKESK, per germline. V was shortened by 4 bases and J by 2 bases, with 18 bases between the two germline ends. The CDR3 protein is CASSLSGTNFPYEQYF. The CDR3 coding sequence is TGTGCCAGCAGCCTGTCCGGGACAAACTTTCCCTACGAGCAGTACTTC.

This clone was picked up a small number of times. The V call is TRBV5-4, the J call TRBJ1-4, with a tentative D call TRBD1 (6 bases). The germline V and J ends were trimmed by 4 bases and 5 bases, with 12 bases remaining between them. The germline gives CDR1 SGHNT, CDR2 YYREEE (reference sequence). The CDR3 has 14 amino acids. CDR3 in amino acids: CASSRGQINEKLFF. The CDR3 DNA reads TGTGCCAGCAGCCGCGGACAGATAAATGAAAAACTGTTTTTT. Drawing the rest from reference TRBV5-4 and TRBJ1-4, the complete variable domain is ETGVTQSPTHLIKTRGQQVTLRCSSQSGHNTVSWYQQALGQGPQFIFQYYREEENGRGNFPPRFSGLQFPNYSSELNVNALELDDSALYLCASSRGQINEKLFFGSGTQLSVL.

The chain employs TRBV7-9 and TRBJ2-1; D might be TRBD1 (5 bases). The CDR3 consists of 14 residues. CDR1 and CDR2 from the germline V gene are SEHNR and FQNEAQ (reference sequence). Trimming cost V 5 bases and J 8 bases, with 16 bases left between them. The CDR3 nucleotides are TGTGCCAGCAGCCGAGTCCCTGTACAGGATGAGCAGTTCTTC. This translates into CASSRVPVQDEQFF. The whole variable domain, remainder taken from reference TRBV7-9 and TRBJ2-1, is DTGVSQNPRHKITKRGQNVTFRCDPISEHNRLYWYRQTLGQGPEFLTYFQNEAQLEKSRLLSDRFSAERPKGSFSTLEIQRTEQGDSAMYLCASSRVPVQDEQFFGPGTRLTVL.

J is TRBJ2-1 and V is TRBV7-2, with TRBD1 matching over 9 bases. V lost 4 bases and J lost 3; bases outside the gene matches: 4. Per the germline V gene, CDR1 is SGHTA and CDR2 is FQGNSA. The CDR3 contains 15 residues. The CDR3 DNA is TGTGCCAGCAGCTCACAGGGGGCTATCTACAATGAGCAGTTCTTC. Residues: CASSSQGAIYNEQFF.

J is TRBJ2-7 and V is TRBV5-4, with a tentative D call TRBD1 (6 bases). This CDR3 has 15 residues. The V and J ends lost 4 bases and 3 bases respectively, with 17 bases between them. Germline V gene data show CDR1 as SGHNT and CDR2 as YYREEE (reference sequence). The DNA of the CDR3 is TGTGCCAGCAGCACACAGGGTCGGACCCACTACGAGCAGTACTTC. Translation: CASSTQGRTHYEQYF.

The CDR3 is CASNRVGYNEQFF. CDR3 in DNA: TGTGCCAGCAACCGGGTCGGCTACAATGAGCAGTTCTTC. This sequence joins TRBV2 and TRBJ2-1; no reliable D call. The CDR3 sequence is 13 residues long. V was clipped by 7 bases and J by 3 bases, with 10 bases between them. Germline CDR1 reads SNHLY; CDR2 reads FYNNEI.

The gene calls are TRBV5-1 and TRBJ2-7; 7 nucleotides agree with TRBD1. V lost 5 bases and J lost 7; bases outside the gene matches: 9. Germline values: CDR1 SGHRS, CDR2 YFSETQ. CDR3 length: 13 residues. The CDR3 DNA reads as TGCGCCAGCAGAATCGACAGGGATAGGGAGCAGTACTTC. Its protein is CASRIDRDREQYF.

V and J are TRBV6-4 and TRBJ2-3; 12 bases are a match to TRBD1. Germline values: CDR1 MRHNA, CDR2 SNTAGT. The CDR3 has 15 residues. The V segment lost 2 bases and the J segment 4 bases; nucleotides outside the gene matches: 1. The CDR3 sequence is CASSDGTGGADTQYF. In DNA, the CDR3 is TGTGCCAGCAGTGACGGGACAGGGGGCGCAGATACGCAGTATTTT.

The gene calls are TRBV23-1 and TRBJ2-7; D is possibly TRBD1 or TRBD2 (5 bases each). TRBV23-1 is an ORF, with its function uncertain. CDR3 length: 16 amino acids. V gave up 0 bases and J gave up 2 bases, with 14 bases separating them. For the CDR3, the DNA is TGCGCCAGCAGTCAATCGAGGGCAAAAGGGGCCTACGAGCAGTACTTC. Residues: CASSQSRAKGAYEQYF.

The chain joins TRBV5-1 to TRBJ2-7; the D gene is possibly TRBD1 (6 bases). CDR1 is SGHRS, CDR2 YFSETQ, per germline. The CDR3 has 13 residues. Between the trimmed V and J ends, which lost 0 bases and 9 bases, there was a span of 13 bases. CDR3 sequence: CASSLVSGDGQYF. As DNA, the CDR3 is TGCGCCAGCAGCTTGGTGTCAGGGGACGGGCAGTACTTC.

This clone has just a few counts. This rearrangement joins TRBV4-2 to TRBJ1-2, with D unresolved. Trimming left V 2 bases short and J 4 bases short, with 11 bases between. Germline V gene data show CDR1 as LGHNA and CDR2 as YNFKEQ. This CDR3 region has 14 residues. CDR3 nucleotide sequence: TGTGCCAGCAGCCAATCTGGGAGAGTCTATGGCTACACCTTC. Protein: CASSQSGRVYGYTF.

The rearrangement uses TRBV5-1 and TRBJ2-5; 14 bases are a match to TRBD2. J lost 1 base, V lost 4 bases, and 3 bases had no gene match. This CDR3 spans 16 amino acids. Germline CDR1 is SGHRS and CDR2 is YFSETQ. CDR3 DNA sequence: TGCGCCAGCAGCGTCGGGACTAGCGGGGGCCAAGAGACCCAGTACTTC. Its protein product is CASSVGTSGGQETQYF. Drawing the rest from reference TRBV5-1 and TRBJ2-5, the complete variable domain is KAGVTQTPRYLIKTRGQQVTLSCSPISGHRSVSWYQQTPGQGLQFLFEYFSETQRNKGNFPGRFSGRQFSNSRSEMNVSTLELGDSALYLCASSVGTSGGQETQYFGPGTRLLVL.

The chain combines TRBV7-2 with TRBJ2-2; 8 nucleotides agree with TRBD2. Germline trimming cut 4 bases from V and 6 bases from J; bases unmatched to any gene: 4. CDR1 SGHTA and CDR2 FQGNSA come from the germline V gene. The CDR3 runs to 14 residues. The CDR3 DNA is TGTGCCAGCAGCTCCGGGACTAGAGCCGGGGAGCTGTTTTTT. Protein: CASSSGTRAGELFF.

V gene TRBV2 combines with J gene TRBJ1-4; a weak D match, TRBD1 (6 bases). Trimming shortened V by 3 bases and J by 3 bases, and 8 bases separated the two germline ends. Per the germline V gene, CDR1 is SNHLY and CDR2 is FYNNEI. The CDR3 is 14 residues long. The CDR3 sequence is CASSDGQSNEKLFF. The DNA of the CDR3 is TGTGCCAGCAGTGATGGACAGTCTAATGAAAAACTGTTTTTT.